Described below is a single TCR beta chain sequence and its context. Germline V gene lookup returns CDR1 MNHEY and CDR2 SVGEGT. The CDR3 totals 13 residues. V gave up 8 bases and J gave up 4 bases; unmatched junction bases: 2. The sample originates from a study of CD8 T cells in Susac syndrome. Reverse transcription of roughly 0.45 to 1 ug RNA was carried out with random hexamers. In TCRdb, the immunoSEQ multiplex PCR reads were re-called with MiXCR into one record per CDR3 protein. The sample contains about 130,000 distinct CDR3 sequences, about 95% of which appear only once. This chain uses TRBV6-2 or TRBV6-3 with TRBJ2-1, with TRBD2 matching over 10 bases. This sequence was found in a human donor with Susac syndrome. The source material was CD8+ T cells from PBMCs. CDR3 protein: CASLAGGYNEQFF. The CDR3 DNA reads as TGTGCCAGCTTAGCGGGAGGTTACAATGAGCAGTTCTTC.